This TCR beta chain derives from a study of CD8+CD57+ T cells in acquired aplastic anemia. The sequenced patients had an expansion of CD8+CD57+ cells seen by flow cytometry. Sampling of blood occurred while the patients had still received no therapy. The germline V gene has CDR1 SNHLY and CDR2 FYNNEI. V was trimmed by 7 bases and J by 0 bases, leaving 12 bases between them. This CDR3 has 15 residues. This clonotype was picked up many times. Using genomic DNA as the template, TCR beta VDJ and CDR3 profiling was carried out. TCRdb passed the reads through MiXCR, listing each CDR3 protein once. This sample has 450,000 to 600,000 distinct CDR3 sequences, with about a third found just once.

This clonotype originated in a human donor with aplastic anemia. The sample was sorted CD4+, CD8+, or CD8+CD57+ T cells (not recorded which) from PBMCs. This chain joins TRBV2 and TRBJ2-2; no firm D call. The DNA for the CDR3 is TGTGCCAGCAACTGGTTAGCAGCGAACACCGGGGAGCTGTTTTTT. Residues: CASNWLAANTGELFF.